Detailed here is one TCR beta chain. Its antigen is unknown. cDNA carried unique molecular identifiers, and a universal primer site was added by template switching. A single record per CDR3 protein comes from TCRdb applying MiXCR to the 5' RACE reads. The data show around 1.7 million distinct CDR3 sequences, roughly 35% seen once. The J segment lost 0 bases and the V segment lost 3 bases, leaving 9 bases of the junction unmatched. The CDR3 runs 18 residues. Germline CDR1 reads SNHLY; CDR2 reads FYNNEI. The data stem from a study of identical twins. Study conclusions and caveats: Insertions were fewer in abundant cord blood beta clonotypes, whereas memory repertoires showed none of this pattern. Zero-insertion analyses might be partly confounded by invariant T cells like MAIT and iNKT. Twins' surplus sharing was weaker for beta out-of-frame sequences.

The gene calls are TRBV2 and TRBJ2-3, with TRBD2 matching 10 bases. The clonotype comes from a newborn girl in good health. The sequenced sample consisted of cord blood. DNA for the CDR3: TGTGCCAGCAGTGACGGTCTAGCGGGAGCCACAAGCACAGATACGCAGTATTTT. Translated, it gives CASSDGLAGATSTDTQYF.